The T cell receptor beta chain under discussion was sequenced for a study of PD-L1 blockade in urothelial cancer. Overall study context: At some point between 2014 and 2016 therapy began: atezolizumab 1,200 mg intravenously every 3 weeks.

Time point meaning: pretreatment peripheral blood. Each patient contributed between 1 and 8 total time points of blood mononuclear cells, pretreatment and during treatment. Assay used: immunoSEQ multiplex PCR; TCRdb lists only in-frame clones, some missing. This table holds about 30,000 clones, under 90% found once. Findings of the study overall: For durable-benefit patients, tumor-associated blood clones expanded more at 3 weeks.

In regard to this clone: Its antigen is undetermined.

The sequencing used PBMCs, collected around atezolizumab (anti-PD-L1) treatment. The sequence was collected from a man in his fifties or sixties with urothelial cancer.

In DNA, the CDR3 is TGTGCCACCAGCAGGGGAGGGCCTCAAGAGACCCAGTACTTC. Translating gives CATSRGGPQETQYF. The gene calls are TRBV15 and TRBJ2-5; 7 bases agree with TRBD2. The J segment lost 2 bases and the V segment lost 3 bases, leaving 3 bases of the junction unmatched. Germline CDR1 reads LNHNV; CDR2 reads YYDKDF (reference sequence). The CDR3 totals 14 residues. Full variable domain (remainder filled in from reference TRBV15 and TRBJ2-5): DAMVIQNPRYQVTQFGKPVTLSCSQTLNHNVMYWYQQKSSQAPKLLFHYYDKDFNNEADTPDNFQSRRPNTSFCFLDIRSPGLGDTAMYLCATSRGGPQETQYFGPGTRLLVL.